A single sample gave rise to the 19 T cell receptor beta chains below, sequenced in a study of shared clonotypes between healthy human individuals. Profiled with immunoSEQ multiplex PCR; TCRdb holds only in-frame clones, not every one. Counted here are nearly 1,000,000 clones, more than 75% occurring once; the ten biggest clones make up roughly 1.5%. The sample comprised memory CD4+ T cells sorted from blood. Subset: CD45RA-negative fraction. The source of these receptors is a man aged 18-30 years in good health.

V usage is TRBV6-1 and J usage is TRBJ2-5; D is undetermined. V lost 6 bases to trimming and J lost 5 bases, with 13 bases between them. Germline V gene data show CDR1 as MNHNS and CDR2 as SASEGT. The CDR3 sequence is 13 residues long. The CDR3 nucleotides read TGTGCCAGCAGGATAGGCGTCGGGGAGACCCAGTACTTC. The encoded protein is CASRIGVGETQYF.

Only one count was recorded for this clone. This chain uses TRBV30 with TRBJ2-4; TRBD2 is a possible D gene (7 bases). From germline, CDR1 is GTSNPN and CDR2 SVGIG (reference sequence). This CDR3 contains 17 residues. The ends were cut back, 0 bases at V and 1 base at J, with 16 bases in the middle. CDR3 region: CAWSVGGASRAKNIQYF. The CDR3 DNA is TGTGCCTGGAGTGTGGGGGGGGCTAGCAGGGCCAAAAACATTCAGTACTTC.

To note about this clone: A much larger clone lies a single base off, so this may be a read error. In the same sample, other DNA sequences code for this CDR3. The chain uses TRBV19 and TRBJ2-1; D is uncertain. CDR1 is LNHDA and CDR2 is SQIVND in the germline V gene (reference sequence). The V gene lost 6 bases and the J gene lost 3 bases, with 3 bases spanning the gap. This CDR3 has 11 residues. DNA for the CDR3: TGTGCCAGTAGCCTCTACAATGAGCAGTTCTTC. It encodes CASSLYNEQFF.

The V and J genes are TRBV5-1 and TRBJ2-7, with 8 nucleotides matching TRBD2. Losses at the gene ends were 4 bases for V and 9 bases for J; bases not matched to a gene: 15. CDR1 and CDR2 (germline): SGHRS, YFSETQ. CDR3 size: 15 residues. CDR3 loop: CASSPVGIAGIWQYF. The CDR3 coding sequence is TGCGCCAGCAGCCCGGTGGGTATAGCGGGAATCTGGCAGTACTTC.

The V gene is TRBV5-6, the J gene TRBJ1-6; 11 bases match TRBD1. V shed 3 bases, J shed 9 bases, and the junction held 5 bases outside the gene matches. Germline V gives CDR1 SGHDT, CDR2 YYEEEE. The CDR3 covers 15 residues. The chain's CDR3 is CASSSDRGLGSPLHF. In nucleotides, the CDR3 is TGTGCCAGCAGCTCGGACAGGGGGCTGGGTTCACCCCTCCACTTT.

The J gene is TRBJ1-2, the V gene TRBV28; no firm D call. The CDR3 contains 13 residues. V lost 2 bases and J 4 bases, leaving 8 bases between the germline ends. Germline lookup yields CDR1 MDHEN and CDR2 SYDVKM. The CDR3 sequence is CASSLSGVYGYTF. CDR3 DNA: TGTGCCAGCAGTTTAAGCGGGGTCTATGGCTACACCTTC.

The chain combines TRBV7-2 with TRBJ1-3, with TRBD1 as a possible D gene (6 bases). Germline V gives CDR1 SGHTA, CDR2 FQGNSA. The V and J ends lost 5 bases and 1 base respectively, with 21 bases between them. The CDR3 length is 18 residues. CDR3 in DNA: TGTGCCAGCAGCCCCGAGGGGGGAGGGTGGACGTCTGGAAACACCATATATTTT. Translated, it gives CASSPEGGGWTSGNTIYF. Combining the CDR3 with reference TRBV7-2 and TRBJ1-3 gives the whole variable domain GAGVSQSPSNKVTEKGKDVELRCDPISGHTALYWYRQSLGQGLEFLIYFQGNSAPDKSGLPSDRFSAERTGGSVSTLTIQRTQQEDSAVYLCASSPEGGGWTSGNTIYFGEGSWLTVV.

The chain carries TRBV4-1 and TRBJ2-3; tentatively, D is TRBD1 or TRBD2 (5 bases each). This CDR3 has 11 residues. Per germline, CDR1 MGHRA and CDR2 YSYEKL. V was pared by 4 bases and J by 6 bases, with 5 bases between. The CDR3 bases are TGCGCCAGCAGCCGGGGGGATACGCAGTATTTT. Translated: CASSRGDTQYF.

This chain joins TRBV7-8 and TRBJ2-5, with a weak D call TRBD1 (6 bases). This CDR3 spans 14 amino acids. Trimming removed 5 bases from V and 1 base from J, with 11 bases in between. Looked up from germline, CDR1 is SGHVS and CDR2 is FQNEAQ. The CDR3 nucleotides read TGTGCCAGCAGCGAGATGACAGGCCAAGAGACCCAGTACTTC. This translates into CASSEMTGQETQYF.

In this sample, this clone turned up once. The chain uses TRBV7-6 and TRBJ1-5; unclear D gene. The CDR3 runs 13 residues. Germline CDR1 SGHVS, CDR2 FNYEAQ. Deletions cut 5 bases from V and 4 bases from J, with 9 bases between. This chain's CDR3 is CASSLSGNQPQHF. The CDR3, as DNA: TGTGCCAGCAGCCTCTCGGGGAATCAGCCCCAGCATTTT.

In its sample, this clone was seen once. The chain recombines TRBV10-3 with TRBJ1-2; the D gene is possibly TRBD1 (5 bases). V lost 4 bases to trimming and J lost 7 bases, with 16 bases between them. The CDR3 covers 14 residues. In germline, CDR1 is ENHRY, CDR2 SYGVKD. The CDR3 DNA follows: TGTGCCATCAGTGCCTGGGGGGGTGAGAGTGGCTACACCTTC. As protein: CAISAWGGESGYTF.

V gene TRBV7-8 combines with J gene TRBJ2-7; D gene unclear. CDR1 and CDR2 from the germline V gene are SGHVS and FQNEAQ. CDR3 size: 14 residues. With 1 base removed from V and 2 bases from J, the gap between germline ends came to 9 bases. The CDR3 DNA reads TGTGCCAGCAGCTTAGGGATGACCCCCTACGAGCAGTACTTC. This translates into CASSLGMTPYEQYF.

The chain uses TRBV11-2 and TRBJ2-7; 10 bases match TRBD2. Germline values: CDR1 SGHAT, CDR2 FQNNGV. J lost 3 bases, V lost 5 bases, and 7 bases had no gene match. The length of the CDR3 is 15 residues. The CDR3: CASSQGLATYYEQYF. Here the CDR3 DNA reads TGTGCCAGCAGCCAGGGACTAGCGACCTACTACGAGCAGTACTTC.

Only one count was recorded for this clone. V and J are TRBV19 and TRBJ2-3; 9 bases line up with TRBD1. Germline lookup yields CDR1 LNHDA and CDR2 SQIVND (reference sequence). This CDR3 spans 17 amino acids. V lost 0 bases to trimming and J lost 4 bases; unmatched junction nucleotides: 8. The CDR3: CASSIEVGQGIPDTQYF. The CDR3 coding sequence is TGTGCCAGTAGTATAGAGGTAGGACAGGGGATCCCAGATACGCAGTATTTT. Supplemented by reference TRBV19 and TRBJ2-3, the full variable domain reads DGGITQSPKYLFRKEGQNVTLSCEQNLNHDAMYWYRQDPGQGLRLIYYSQIVNDFQKGDIAEGYSVSREKKESFPLTVTSAQKNPTAFYLCASSIEVGQGIPDTQYFGPGTRLTVL.

V gene TRBV7-2 combines with J gene TRBJ2-5, with D perhaps TRBD1 or TRBD2 (6 bases each). The CDR3 length is 14 residues. Germline CDR1 is SGHTA and CDR2 is FQGNSA. Trimming removed 8 bases from V and 5 bases from J, with 18 bases in between. The CDR3 DNA is TGTGCCAGCGGTTCCTTAGGGGGGCGTGAGACCCAGTACTTC. It translates to CASGSLGGRETQYF.

This clone was picked up one time. This sequence joins TRBV5-3 and TRBJ2-1; D possibly corresponds to TRBD2 (6 bases). TRBV5-3 is treated as an ORF (open reading frame) with a function not yet certain. This CDR3 comprises 13 residues. V lost 4 bases to trimming and J lost 10 bases, with 15 bases between them. This CDR3 is CARSPEEGNEQFF. The CDR3, as DNA: TGTGCCAGAAGCCCCGAGGAGGGCAACGAGCAGTTCTTC.

The V call is TRBV12-5, the J call TRBJ2-5; D call uncertain. The assigned J gene may be wrong: the sequence end matches TRBJ2-7 better. The CDR3 totals 10 residues. Germline lookup yields CDR1 LGHNT and CDR2 FRNRAP. CDR3 coding DNA: TGTGCTAGTGGTATGCCCGAGCAGTACTTC. As protein: CASGMPEQYF.

This chain connects TRBV28 to TRBJ2-5; D gene unclear. This CDR3 is built from 14 residues. With 3 bases removed from V and 2 bases from J, the gap between germline ends came to 10 bases. Germline V gene sequence: CDR1 MDHEN, CDR2 SYDVKM. The CDR3 protein is CASSFGLRQETQYF. DNA of the CDR3: TGTGCCAGCAGTTTTGGGCTACGACAAGAGACCCAGTACTTC.

Concerning this clone itself: Other DNA sequences in the sample encode the same CDR3. The chain couples TRBV6-5 to TRBJ1-5, with D uncertain. The CDR3 contains 15 residues. Trimming took off 0 bases at V and 0 bases at J, with 6 bases between the two ends. CDR1 MNHEY and CDR2 SVGAGI come from the germline V gene. This CDR3 reads CASSYSRGSNQPQHF. The CDR3 DNA reads as TGTGCCAGCAGTTACTCACGGGGTAGCAATCAGCCCCAGCATTTT.